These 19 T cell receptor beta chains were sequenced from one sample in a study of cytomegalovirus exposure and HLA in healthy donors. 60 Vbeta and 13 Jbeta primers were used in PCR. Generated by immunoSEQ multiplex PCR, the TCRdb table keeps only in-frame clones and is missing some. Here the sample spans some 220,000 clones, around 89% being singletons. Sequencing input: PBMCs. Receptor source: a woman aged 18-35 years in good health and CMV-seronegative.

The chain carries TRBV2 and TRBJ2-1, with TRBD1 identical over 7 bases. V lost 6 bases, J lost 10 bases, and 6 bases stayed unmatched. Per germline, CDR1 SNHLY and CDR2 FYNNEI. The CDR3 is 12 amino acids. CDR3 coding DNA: TGTGCCAGCAGCCGACAGGGCGGCGAGCAGTTCTTC. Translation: CASSRQGGEQFF.

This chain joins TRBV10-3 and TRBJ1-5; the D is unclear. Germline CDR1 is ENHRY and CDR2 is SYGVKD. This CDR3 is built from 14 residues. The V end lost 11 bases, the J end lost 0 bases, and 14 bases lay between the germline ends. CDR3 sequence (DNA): TGTGCCGTGCAGCGGGAGTATAGCAATCAGCCCCAGCATTTT. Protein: CAVQREYSNQPQHF.

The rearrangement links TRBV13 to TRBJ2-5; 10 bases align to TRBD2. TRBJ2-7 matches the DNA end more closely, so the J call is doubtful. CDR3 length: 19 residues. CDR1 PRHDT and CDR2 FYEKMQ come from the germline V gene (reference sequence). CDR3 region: CASSSRLAGVRESSYEQYF. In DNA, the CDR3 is TGTGCCAGCAGCTCCAGACTAGCGGGCGTGAGGGAAAGCTCCTACGAGCAGTACTTC.

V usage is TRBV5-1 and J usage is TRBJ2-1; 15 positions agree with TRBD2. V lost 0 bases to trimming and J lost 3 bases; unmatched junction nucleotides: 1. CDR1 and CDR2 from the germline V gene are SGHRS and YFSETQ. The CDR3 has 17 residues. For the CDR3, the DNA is TGCGCCAGCAGCTTGGGGGGACTAGCGGGGGGCTACAATGAGCAGTTCTTC. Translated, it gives CASSLGGLAGGYNEQFF.

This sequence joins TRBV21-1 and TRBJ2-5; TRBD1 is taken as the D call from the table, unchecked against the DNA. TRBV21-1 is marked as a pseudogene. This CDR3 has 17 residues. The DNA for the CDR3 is TGTGCCAGCAGCGACGCCCCCCTATGCGGACAGAAAGAGACCCAGTACTTC. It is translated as CASSDAPLCGQKETQYF.

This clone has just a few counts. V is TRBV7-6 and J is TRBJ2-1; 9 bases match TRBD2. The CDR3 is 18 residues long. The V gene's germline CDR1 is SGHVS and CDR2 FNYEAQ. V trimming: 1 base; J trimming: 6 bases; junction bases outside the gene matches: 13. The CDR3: CASSLVSRGGGAGNEQFF. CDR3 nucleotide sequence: TGTGCCAGCAGCTTAGTCAGCCGGGGCGGGGGGGCGGGCAATGAGCAGTTCTTC.

CDR3 region: CASSLRQGNGYTF. The CDR3 nucleotides read TGTGCCAGCAGTTTACGACAGGGGAATGGCTACACCTTC. This sequence joins TRBV27 and TRBJ1-2; TRBD1 aligns across 8 bases. V shed 2 bases, J shed 6 bases, and the junction held 2 bases outside the gene matches. Looked up from germline, CDR1 is MNHEY and CDR2 is SMNVEV (reference sequence). The CDR3 is 13 amino acids.

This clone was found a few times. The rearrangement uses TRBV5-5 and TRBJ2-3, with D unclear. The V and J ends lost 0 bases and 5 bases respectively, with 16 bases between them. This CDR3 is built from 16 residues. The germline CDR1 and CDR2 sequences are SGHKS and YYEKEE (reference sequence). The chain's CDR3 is CASSLVRSLVGDTQYF. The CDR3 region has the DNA TGTGCCAGCAGCTTGGTCAGGTCCCTGGTAGGAGATACGCAGTATTTT.

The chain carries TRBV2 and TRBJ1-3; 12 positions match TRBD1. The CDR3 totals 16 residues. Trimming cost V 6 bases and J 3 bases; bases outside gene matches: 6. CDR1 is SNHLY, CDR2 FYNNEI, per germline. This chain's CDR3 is CASRQGQGAHGNTIYF. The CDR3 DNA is TGTGCCAGCAGACAGGGACAGGGGGCGCATGGAAACACCATATATTTT.

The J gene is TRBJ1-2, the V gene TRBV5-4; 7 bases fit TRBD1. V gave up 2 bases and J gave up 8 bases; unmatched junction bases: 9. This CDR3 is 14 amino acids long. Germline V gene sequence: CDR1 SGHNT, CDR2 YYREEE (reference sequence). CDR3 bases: TGTGCCAGCAGCTTTCAGGGGGGTTCAGGGGGCTACACCTTC. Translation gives CASSFQGGSGGYTF.

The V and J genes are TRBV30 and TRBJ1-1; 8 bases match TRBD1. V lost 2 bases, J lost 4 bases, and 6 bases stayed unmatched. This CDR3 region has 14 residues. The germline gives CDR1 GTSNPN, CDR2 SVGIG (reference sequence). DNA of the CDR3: TGTGCCTGGAGTACAACAGGGGGAAGCACTGAAGCTTTCTTT. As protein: CAWSTTGGSTEAFF.

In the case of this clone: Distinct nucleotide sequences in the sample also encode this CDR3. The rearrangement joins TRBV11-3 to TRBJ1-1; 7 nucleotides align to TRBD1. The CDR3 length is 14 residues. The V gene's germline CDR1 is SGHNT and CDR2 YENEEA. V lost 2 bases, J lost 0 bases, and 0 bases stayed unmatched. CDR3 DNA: TGTGCCAGCAGCTTAACAGGGGTGAACACTGAAGCTTTCTTT. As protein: CASSLTGVNTEAFF.

CDR3 amino acids: CASSLPPGDRVKGYTF. The CDR3 DNA reads TGTGCCAGCAGCCTTCCTCCCGGGGACAGGGTAAAAGGCTACACCTTC. The chain joins TRBV14 to TRBJ1-2; 9 nucleotides match TRBD1. CDR3 length: 16 amino acids. Germline CDR1 is SGHDN and CDR2 is FVKESK. J gave up 8 bases and V 4 bases, and 14 bases lay outside the gene matches.

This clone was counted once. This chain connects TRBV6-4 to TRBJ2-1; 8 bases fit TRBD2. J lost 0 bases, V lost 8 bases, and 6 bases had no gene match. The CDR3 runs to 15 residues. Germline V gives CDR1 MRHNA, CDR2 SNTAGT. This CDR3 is CASSNRGGSYNEQFF. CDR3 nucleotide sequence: TGTGCCAGCTCGAACCGGGGGGGCTCCTACAATGAGCAGTTCTTC.

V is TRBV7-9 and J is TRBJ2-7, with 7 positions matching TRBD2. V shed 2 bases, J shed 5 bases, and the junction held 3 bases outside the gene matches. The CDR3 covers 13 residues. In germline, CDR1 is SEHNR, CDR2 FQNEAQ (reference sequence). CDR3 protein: CASSLSGNDEQYF. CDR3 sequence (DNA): TGTGCCAGCAGCTTAAGCGGGAACGACGAGCAGTACTTC.

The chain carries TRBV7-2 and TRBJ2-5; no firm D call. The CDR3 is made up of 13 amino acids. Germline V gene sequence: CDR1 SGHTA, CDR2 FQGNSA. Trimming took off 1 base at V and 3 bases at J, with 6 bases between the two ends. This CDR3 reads CASSLDREETQYF. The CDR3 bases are TGTGCCAGCAGCTTAGACCGGGAAGAGACCCAGTACTTC.

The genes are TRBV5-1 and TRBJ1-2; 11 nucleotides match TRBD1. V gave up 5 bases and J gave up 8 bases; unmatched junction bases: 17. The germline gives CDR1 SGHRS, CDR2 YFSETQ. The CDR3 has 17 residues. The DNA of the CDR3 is TGCGCCAGCAGACCCTCCGGGACAGGGGGAATCAAAGCAGGCTACACCTTC. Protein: CASRPSGTGGIKAGYTF.

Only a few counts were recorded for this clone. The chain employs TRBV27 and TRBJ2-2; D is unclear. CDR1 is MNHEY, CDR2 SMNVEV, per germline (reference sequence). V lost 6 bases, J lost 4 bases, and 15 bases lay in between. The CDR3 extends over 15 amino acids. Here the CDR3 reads CASSIFIESTGELFF. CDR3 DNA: TGTGCCAGCAGCATTTTCATCGAGTCCACCGGGGAGCTGTTTTTT.

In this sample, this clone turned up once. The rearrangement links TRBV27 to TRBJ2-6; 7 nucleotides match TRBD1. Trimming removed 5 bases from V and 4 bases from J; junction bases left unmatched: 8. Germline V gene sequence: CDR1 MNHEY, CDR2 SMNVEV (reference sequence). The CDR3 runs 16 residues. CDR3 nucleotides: TGTGCCAGCAGTAGGGATAGGGGGCCCGGGGCCAACGTCCTGACTTTC. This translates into CASSRDRGPGANVLTF.